This T cell receptor (beta chain) was retrieved from a study of blood T cell repertoires in COVID-19. Study information: Researchers got acute and convalescent COVID-19 samples from the United States, Italy and Spain. In each case, the material was cDNA or gDNA derived from T cells, B-cell-depleted T cells, or PBMCs.

V shed 1 base and J shed 0 bases, with 18 bases lying between them. The germline CDR1 and CDR2 sequences are MNHEY and SMNVEV (reference sequence). The CDR3 has 19 residues. As originally analysed: Amplifying reference gene primers gave estimates of nucleated cell counts. Libraries were prepared by immunoSEQ multiplex PCR; TCRdb keeps only in-frame clonotypes and omits some of them. D and trimming come from the DNA, and the V and J calls and clone size come from that table. The sample yields about 87,000 clones, around three quarters seen once. This TCR came from a woman in her forties or fifties with acute or convalescent COVID-19. The J gene is TRBJ2-2, the V gene TRBV27; a weak D match, TRBD1 (6 bases). Sequencing used peripheral blood. The CDR3 region is CASSLFLGAAYSNTGELFF. In nucleotides, the CDR3 is TGTGCCAGCAGTTTATTTCTGGGGGCGGCCTACTCGAACACCGGGGAGCTGTTTTTT.